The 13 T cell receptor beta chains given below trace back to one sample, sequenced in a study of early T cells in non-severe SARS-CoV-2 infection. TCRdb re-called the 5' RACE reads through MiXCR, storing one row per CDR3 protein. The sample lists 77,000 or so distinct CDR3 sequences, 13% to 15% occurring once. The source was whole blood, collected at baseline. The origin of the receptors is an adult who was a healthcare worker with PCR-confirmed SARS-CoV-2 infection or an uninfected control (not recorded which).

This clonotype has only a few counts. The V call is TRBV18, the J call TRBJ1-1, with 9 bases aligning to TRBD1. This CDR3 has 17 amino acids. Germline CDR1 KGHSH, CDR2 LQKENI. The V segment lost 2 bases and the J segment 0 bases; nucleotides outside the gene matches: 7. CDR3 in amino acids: CASSPAQGALMNTEAFF. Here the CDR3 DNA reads TGTGCCAGCTCACCAGCACAGGGGGCCTTAATGAACACTGAAGCTTTCTTT.

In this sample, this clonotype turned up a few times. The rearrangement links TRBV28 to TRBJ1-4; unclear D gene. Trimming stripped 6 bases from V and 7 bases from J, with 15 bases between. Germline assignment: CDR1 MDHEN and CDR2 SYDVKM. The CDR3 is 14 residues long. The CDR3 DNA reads TGTGCCAGCAGCCCGAGGCGTAAATCTGAAAAACTGTTTTTT. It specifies CASSPRRKSEKLFF.

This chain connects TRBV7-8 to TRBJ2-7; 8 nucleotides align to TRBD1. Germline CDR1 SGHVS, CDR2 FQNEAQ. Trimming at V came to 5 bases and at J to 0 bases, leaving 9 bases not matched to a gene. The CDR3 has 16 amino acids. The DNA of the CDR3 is TGTGCCAGCAGCCCTGGCCGGGACAGGCTCTCCTACGAGCAGTACTTC. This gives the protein CASSPGRDRLSYEQYF.

The CDR3 is CASSLWRGTYTGELFF. The CDR3 DNA sequence: TGTGCCAGCAGTTTATGGCGGGGAACTTACACCGGGGAGCTGTTTTTT. V usage is TRBV12-3 or TRBV12-4 and J usage is TRBJ2-2; possible D gene TRBD2, 6 bases. The CDR3 runs 16 residues. V lost 2 bases and J 3 bases, leaving 13 bases between the germline ends.

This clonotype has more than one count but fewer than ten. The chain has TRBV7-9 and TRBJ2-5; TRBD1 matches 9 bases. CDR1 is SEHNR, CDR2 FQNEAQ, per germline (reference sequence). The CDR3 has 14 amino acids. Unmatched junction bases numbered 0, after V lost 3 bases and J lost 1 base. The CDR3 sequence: CASSLTGGQETQYF. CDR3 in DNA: TGTGCCAGCAGCTTGACAGGGGGCCAAGAGACCCAGTACTTC.

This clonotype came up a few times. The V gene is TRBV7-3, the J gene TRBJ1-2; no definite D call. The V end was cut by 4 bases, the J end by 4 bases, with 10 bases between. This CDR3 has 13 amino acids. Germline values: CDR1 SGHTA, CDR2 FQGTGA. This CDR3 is CASSSQGSYGYTF. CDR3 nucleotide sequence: TGTGCCAGCAGCTCCCAAGGATCCTATGGCTACACCTTC.

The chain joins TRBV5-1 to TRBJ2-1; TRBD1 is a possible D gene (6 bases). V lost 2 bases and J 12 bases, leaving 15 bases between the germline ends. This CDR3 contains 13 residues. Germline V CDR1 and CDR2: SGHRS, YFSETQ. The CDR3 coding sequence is TGCGCCAGCAGCTTCAGGACAGCCTGGGGGCAGTTCTTC. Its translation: CASSFRTAWGQFF.

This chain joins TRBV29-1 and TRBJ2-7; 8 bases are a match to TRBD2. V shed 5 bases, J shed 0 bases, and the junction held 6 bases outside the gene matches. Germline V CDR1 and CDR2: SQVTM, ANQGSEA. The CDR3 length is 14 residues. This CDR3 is CSVRTSSSSYEQYF. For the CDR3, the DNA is TGCAGCGTTCGGACTAGCTCCTCCTCCTACGAGCAGTACTTC.

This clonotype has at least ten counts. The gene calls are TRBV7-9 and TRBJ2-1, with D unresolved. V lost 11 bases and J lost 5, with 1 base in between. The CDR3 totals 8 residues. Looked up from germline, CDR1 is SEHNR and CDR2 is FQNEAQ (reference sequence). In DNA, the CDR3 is TGTGCCCACAATGAGCAGTTCTTC. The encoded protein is CAHNEQFF.

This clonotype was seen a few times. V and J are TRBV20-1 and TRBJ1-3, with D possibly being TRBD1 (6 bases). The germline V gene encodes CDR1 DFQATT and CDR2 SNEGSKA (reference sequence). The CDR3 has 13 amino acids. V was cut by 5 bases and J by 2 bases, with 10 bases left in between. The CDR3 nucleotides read TGCAGTGCTGAGGGGGTTACTGGAAACACCATATATTTT. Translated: CSAEGVTGNTIYF.

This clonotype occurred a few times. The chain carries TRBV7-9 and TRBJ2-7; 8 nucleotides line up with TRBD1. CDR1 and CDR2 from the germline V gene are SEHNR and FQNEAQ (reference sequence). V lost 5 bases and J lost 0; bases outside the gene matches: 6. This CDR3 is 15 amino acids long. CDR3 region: CASSPGDRPSYEQYF. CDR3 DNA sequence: TGTGCCAGCAGCCCGGGGGACAGGCCCTCCTACGAGCAGTACTTC. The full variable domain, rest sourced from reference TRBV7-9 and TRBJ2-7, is DTGVSQNPRHKITKRGQNVTFRCDPISEHNRLYWYRQTLGQGPEFLTYFQNEAQLEKSRLLSDRFSAERPKGSFSTLEIQRTEQGDSAMYLCASSPGDRPSYEQYFGPGTRLTVT.

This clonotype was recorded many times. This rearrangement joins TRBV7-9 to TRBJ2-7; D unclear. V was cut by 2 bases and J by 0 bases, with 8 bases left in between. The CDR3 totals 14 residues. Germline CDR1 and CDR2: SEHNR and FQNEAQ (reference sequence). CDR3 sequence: CASSLTESSYEQYF. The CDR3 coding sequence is TGTGCCAGCAGCTTAACGGAGAGCTCCTACGAGCAGTACTTC.

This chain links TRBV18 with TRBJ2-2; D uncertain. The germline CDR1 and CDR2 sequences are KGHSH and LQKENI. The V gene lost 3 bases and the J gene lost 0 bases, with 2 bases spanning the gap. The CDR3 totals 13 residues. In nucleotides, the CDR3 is TGTGCCAGCTCACCTTCGAACACCGGGGAGCTGTTTTTT. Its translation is CASSPSNTGELFF.